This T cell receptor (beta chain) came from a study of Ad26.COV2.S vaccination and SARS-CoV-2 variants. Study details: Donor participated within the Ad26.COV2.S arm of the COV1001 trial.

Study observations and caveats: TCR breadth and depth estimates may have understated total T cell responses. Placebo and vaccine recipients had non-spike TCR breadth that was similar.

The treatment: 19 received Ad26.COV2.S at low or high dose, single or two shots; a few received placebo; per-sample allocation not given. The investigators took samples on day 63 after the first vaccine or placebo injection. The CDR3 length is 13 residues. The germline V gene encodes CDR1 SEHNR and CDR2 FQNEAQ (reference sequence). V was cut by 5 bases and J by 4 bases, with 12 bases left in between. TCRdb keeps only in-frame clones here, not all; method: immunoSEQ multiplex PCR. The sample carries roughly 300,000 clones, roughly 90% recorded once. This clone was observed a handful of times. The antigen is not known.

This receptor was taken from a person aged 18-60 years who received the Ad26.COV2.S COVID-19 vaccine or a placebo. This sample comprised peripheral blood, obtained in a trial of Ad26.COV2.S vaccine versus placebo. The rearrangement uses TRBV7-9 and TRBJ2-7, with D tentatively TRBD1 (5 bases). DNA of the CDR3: TGTGCCAGCAGCCCGAAGGGGCCTTACGAGCAGTACTTC. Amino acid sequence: CASSPKGPYEQYF.